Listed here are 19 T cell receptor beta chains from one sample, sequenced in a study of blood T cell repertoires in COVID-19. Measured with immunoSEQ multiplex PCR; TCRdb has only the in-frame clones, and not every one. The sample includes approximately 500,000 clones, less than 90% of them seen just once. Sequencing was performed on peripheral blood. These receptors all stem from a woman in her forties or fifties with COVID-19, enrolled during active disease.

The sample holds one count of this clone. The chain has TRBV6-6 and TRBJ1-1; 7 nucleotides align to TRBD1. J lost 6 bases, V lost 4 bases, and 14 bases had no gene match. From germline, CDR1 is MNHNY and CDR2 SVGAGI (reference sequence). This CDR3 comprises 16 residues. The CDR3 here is CASSSILIQGKAEAFF. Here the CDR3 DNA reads TGTGCCAGCAGTTCCATTCTTATACAGGGGAAAGCTGAAGCTTTCTTT.

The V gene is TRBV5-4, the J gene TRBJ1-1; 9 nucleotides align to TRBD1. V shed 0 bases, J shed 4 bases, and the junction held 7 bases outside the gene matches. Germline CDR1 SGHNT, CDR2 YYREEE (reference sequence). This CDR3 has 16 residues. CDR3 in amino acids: CASSLGGQGFGTEAFF. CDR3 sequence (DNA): TGTGCCAGCAGCTTGGGGGGACAGGGATTCGGCACTGAAGCTTTCTTT.

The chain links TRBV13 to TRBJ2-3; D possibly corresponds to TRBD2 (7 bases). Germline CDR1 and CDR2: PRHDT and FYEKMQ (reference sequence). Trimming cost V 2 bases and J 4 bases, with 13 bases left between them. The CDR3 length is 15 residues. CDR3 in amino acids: CASSLRGAIADTQYF. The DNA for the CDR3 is TGTGCCAGCAGCTTACGGGGGGCTATCGCAGATACGCAGTATTTT.

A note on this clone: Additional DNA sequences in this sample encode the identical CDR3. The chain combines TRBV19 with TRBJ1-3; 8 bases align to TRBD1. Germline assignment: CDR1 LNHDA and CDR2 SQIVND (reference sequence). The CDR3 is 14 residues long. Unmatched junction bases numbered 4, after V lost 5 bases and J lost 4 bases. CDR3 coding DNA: TGTGCCAGTAGTCCGCGACAGGGGGGAAACACCATATATTTT. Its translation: CASSPRQGGNTIYF. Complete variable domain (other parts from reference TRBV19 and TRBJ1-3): DGGITQSPKYLFRKEGQNVTLSCEQNLNHDAMYWYRQDPGQGLRLIYYSQIVNDFQKGDIAEGYSVSREKKESFPLTVTSAQKNPTAFYLCASSPRQGGNTIYFGEGSWLTVV.

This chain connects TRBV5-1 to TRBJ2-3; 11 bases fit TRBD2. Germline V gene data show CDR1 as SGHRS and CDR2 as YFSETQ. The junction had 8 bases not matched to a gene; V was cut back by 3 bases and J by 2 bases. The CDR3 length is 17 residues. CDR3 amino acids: CASSSRLSGGATDTQYF. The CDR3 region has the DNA TGCGCCAGCAGCTCACGGCTTAGCGGGGGGGCCACAGATACGCAGTATTTT.

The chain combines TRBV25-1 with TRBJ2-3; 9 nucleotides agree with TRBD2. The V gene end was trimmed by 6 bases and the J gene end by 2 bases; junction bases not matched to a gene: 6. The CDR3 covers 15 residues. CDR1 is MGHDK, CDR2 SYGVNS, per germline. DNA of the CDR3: TGTGCCAGCAGCCCAGAGCGGGGGGTCACAGATACGCAGTATTTT. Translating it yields CASSPERGVTDTQYF.

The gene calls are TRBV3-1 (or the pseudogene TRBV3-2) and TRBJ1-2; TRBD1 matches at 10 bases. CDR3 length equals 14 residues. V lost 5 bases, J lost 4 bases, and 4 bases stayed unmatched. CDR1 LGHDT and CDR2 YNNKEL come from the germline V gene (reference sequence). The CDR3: CASSWTGGTYGYTF. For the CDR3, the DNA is TGTGCCAGCAGCTGGACAGGGGGGACCTATGGCTACACCTTC.

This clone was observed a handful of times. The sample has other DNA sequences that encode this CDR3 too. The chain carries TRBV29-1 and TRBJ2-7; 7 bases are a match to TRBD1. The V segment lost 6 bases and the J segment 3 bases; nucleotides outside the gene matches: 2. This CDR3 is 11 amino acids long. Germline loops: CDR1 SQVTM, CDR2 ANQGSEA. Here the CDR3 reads CSVGTDYEQYF. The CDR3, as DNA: TGCAGCGTGGGGACAGACTACGAGCAGTACTTC.

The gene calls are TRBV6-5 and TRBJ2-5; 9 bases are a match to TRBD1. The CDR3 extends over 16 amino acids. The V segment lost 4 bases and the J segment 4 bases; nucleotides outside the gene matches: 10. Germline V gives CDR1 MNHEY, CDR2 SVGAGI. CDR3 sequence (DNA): TGTGCCAGCAGTTCGAGAAGACAGGGGGGTGGAGAGACCCAGTACTTC. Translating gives CASSSRRQGGGETQYF.

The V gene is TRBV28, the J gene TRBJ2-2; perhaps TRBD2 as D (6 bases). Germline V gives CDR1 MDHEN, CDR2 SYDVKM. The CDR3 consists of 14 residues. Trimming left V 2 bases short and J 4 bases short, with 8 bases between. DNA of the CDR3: TGTGCCAGCAGTTTAGGAGGGGTCACCGGGGAGCTGTTTTTT. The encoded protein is CASSLGGVTGELFF. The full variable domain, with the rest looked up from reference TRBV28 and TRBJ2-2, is DVKVTQSSRYLVKRTGEKVFLECVQDMDHENMFWYRQDPGLGLRLIYFSYDVKMKEKGDIPEGYSVSREKKERFSLILESASTNQTSMYLCASSLGGVTGELFFGEGSRLTVL.

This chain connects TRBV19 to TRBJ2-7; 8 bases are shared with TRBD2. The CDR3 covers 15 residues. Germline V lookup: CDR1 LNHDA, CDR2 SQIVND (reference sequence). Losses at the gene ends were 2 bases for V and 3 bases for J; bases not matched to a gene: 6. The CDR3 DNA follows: TGTGCCAGTAGTATACTAATCGGGGGGGGCTACGAGCAGTACTTC. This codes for CASSILIGGGYEQYF.

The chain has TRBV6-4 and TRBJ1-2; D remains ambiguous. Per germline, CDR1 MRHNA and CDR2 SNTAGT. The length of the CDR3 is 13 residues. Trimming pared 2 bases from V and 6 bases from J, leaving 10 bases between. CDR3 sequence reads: CASSDIPGNGYTF. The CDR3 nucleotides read TGTGCCAGCAGTGACATACCCGGGAATGGCTACACCTTC.

The DNA for the CDR3 is TGCAGCGTTGAAGAGTCGGGGAAGAACACTGAAGCTTTCTTT. Protein product: CSVEESGKNTEAFF. The rearrangement joins TRBV29-1 to TRBJ1-1; no clear D. The CDR3 spans 14 residues. Trimming pared 0 bases from V and 1 base from J, leaving 9 bases between. The germline V gene encodes CDR1 SQVTM and CDR2 ANQGSEA.

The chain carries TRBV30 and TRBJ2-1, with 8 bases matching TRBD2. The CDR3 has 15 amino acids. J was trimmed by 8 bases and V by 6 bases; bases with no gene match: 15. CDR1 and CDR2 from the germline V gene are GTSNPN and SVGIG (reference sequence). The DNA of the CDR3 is TGTGCCTGTTCCACGGGGCTAGCGGGTCTCGATGAGCAGTTCTTC. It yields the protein CACSTGLAGLDEQFF.

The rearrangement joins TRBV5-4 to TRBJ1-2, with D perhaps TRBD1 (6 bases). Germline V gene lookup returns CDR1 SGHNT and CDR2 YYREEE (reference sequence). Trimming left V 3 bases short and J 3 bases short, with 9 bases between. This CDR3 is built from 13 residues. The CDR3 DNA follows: TGTGCCAGCAGCTCACAGGGAGACTATGGCTACACCTTC. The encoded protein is CASSSQGDYGYTF.

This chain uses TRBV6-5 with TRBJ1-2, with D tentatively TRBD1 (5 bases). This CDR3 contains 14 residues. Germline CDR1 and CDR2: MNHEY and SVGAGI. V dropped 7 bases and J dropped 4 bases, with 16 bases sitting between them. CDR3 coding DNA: TGTGCCAGCACCGAGGAGTGGGGGGGCTATGGCTACACCTTC. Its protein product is CASTEEWGGYGYTF.

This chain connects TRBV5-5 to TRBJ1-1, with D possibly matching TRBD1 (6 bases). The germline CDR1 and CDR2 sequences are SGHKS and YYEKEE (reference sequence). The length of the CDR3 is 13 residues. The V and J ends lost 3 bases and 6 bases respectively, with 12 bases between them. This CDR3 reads CASSSLTGSEAFF. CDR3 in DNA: TGTGCCAGCAGCTCGTTAACAGGGTCTGAAGCTTTCTTT.

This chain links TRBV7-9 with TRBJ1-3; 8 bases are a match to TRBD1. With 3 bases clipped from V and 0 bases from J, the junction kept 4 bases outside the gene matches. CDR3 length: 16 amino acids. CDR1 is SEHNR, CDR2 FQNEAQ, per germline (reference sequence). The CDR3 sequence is CASSLTGAFSGNTIYF. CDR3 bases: TGTGCCAGCAGCTTGACAGGGGCTTTCTCTGGAAACACCATATATTTT.

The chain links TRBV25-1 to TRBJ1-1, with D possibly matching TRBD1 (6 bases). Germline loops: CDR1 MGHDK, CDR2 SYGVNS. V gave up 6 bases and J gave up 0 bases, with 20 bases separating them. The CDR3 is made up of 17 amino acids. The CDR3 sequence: CASSARDKGFLNTEAFF. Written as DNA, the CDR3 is TGTGCCAGCAGCGCAAGGGACAAGGGTTTTCTGAACACTGAAGCTTTCTTT.